One and the same sample provided the 2 T cell receptor beta chains below, sequenced in a study of blood T cell repertoires in COVID-19. Some clones are missing from TCRdb's copy, which holds only in-frame ones; the method was immunoSEQ multiplex PCR. The data show some 350,000 clones, 70% to 90% seen once. The sample consisted of peripheral blood. Receptor source: a woman in her twenties or thirties with COVID-19, enrolled during active disease.

This sequence joins TRBV28 and TRBJ2-6, with a tentative D call TRBD1 (6 bases). Looked up from germline, CDR1 is MDHEN and CDR2 is SYDVKM. V was cut by 6 bases and J by 0 bases, with 9 bases left in between. The CDR3 loop spans 15 amino acids. The CDR3 region is CASRQGGSGANVLTF. The CDR3 region has the DNA TGTGCCAGCAGGCAAGGGGGCTCTGGGGCCAACGTCCTGACTTTC. The variable domain in full, completed from reference TRBV28 and TRBJ2-6, reads DVKVTQSSRYLVKRTGEKVFLECVQDMDHENMFWYRQDPGLGLRLIYFSYDVKMKEKGDIPEGYSVSREKKERFSLILESASTNQTSMYLCASRQGGSGANVLTFGAGSRLTVL.

The chain couples TRBV7-6 to TRBJ2-5, with D perhaps TRBD1 (6 bases). This CDR3 contains 13 residues. Germline-derived CDR1 and CDR2 are SGHVS and FNYEAQ. The V end lost 5 bases, the J end lost 2 bases, and 9 bases lay between the germline ends. In DNA form, the CDR3 reads TGTGCCAGCAGCCAGGGGCCACAAGAGACCCAGTACTTC. Its protein product is CASSQGPQETQYF.